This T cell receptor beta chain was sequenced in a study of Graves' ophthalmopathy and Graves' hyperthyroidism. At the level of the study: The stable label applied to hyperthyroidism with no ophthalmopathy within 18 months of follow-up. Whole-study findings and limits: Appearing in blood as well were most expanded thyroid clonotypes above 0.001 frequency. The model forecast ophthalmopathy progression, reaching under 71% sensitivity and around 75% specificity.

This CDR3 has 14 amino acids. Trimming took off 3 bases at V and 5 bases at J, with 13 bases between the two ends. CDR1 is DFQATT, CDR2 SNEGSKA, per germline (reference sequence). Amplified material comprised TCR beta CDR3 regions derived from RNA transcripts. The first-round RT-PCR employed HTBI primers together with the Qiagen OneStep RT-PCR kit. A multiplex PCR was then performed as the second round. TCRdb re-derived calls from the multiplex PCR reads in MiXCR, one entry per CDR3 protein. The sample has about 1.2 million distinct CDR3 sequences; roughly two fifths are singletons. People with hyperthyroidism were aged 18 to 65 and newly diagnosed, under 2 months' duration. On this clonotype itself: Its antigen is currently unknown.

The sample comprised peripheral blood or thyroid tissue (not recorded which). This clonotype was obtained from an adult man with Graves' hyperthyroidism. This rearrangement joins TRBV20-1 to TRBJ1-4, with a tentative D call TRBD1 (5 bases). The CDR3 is CSASVVQGNEKLFF. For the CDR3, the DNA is TGCAGTGCTAGTGTCGTGCAGGGCAATGAAAAACTGTTTTTT.